The following is a T cell receptor beta chain sequence with its context. The source of the sample is a study of blood T cell repertoires in COVID-19. On the study more broadly: There were acute and convalescent COVID-19 samples, and they came from the United States, Italy and Spain. Sources were T cells, B-cell-depleted T cells, or PBMCs; the material itself was cDNA or gDNA.

Per germline, CDR1 SGHAT and CDR2 FQNNGV. CDR3 size: 14 residues. V was clipped by 3 bases and J by 4 bases, with 12 bases between them. In the original workflow: How many nucleated cells were present was estimated from reference gene primer amplification. Sequenced by immunoSEQ multiplex PCR; TCRdb stores in-frame clones only, minus some. The D gene and trimming were derived from the DNA, and the V and J assignments and clone size from that table. The table lists under 250,000 clones, approximately 85% of them singletons. The V and J genes are TRBV11-2 and TRBJ2-5; D may be TRBD2 (6 bases). Sequencing input: peripheral blood. This TCR was sampled from a man in his fifties with acute or convalescent COVID-19. CDR3 residues: CASSFGGLTETQYF. CDR3 nucleotide sequence: TGTGCCAGCAGCTTCGGAGGGCTGACAGAGACCCAGTACTTC.